Following are 19 T cell receptor beta chains from one sample sequenced in a study of cytomegalovirus exposure and HLA in healthy donors. The repertoire was sequenced with immunoSEQ multiplex PCR; TCRdb's copy has only in-frame clones and lacks some. The sample includes roughly 75,000 clones, roughly 95% of them seen just once. Source material: PBMCs. These receptors were taken from a woman aged 18-29 years in good health and CMV-seropositive.

The DNA for the CDR3 is TGTGCCACCAGCAGGGAAACACAGGGGACTTATAATGAAAAACTGTTTTTT. Protein product: CATSRETQGTYNEKLFF. The rearrangement joins TRBV15 to TRBJ1-4; 7 nucleotides agree with TRBD1. Per the germline V gene, CDR1 is LNHNV and CDR2 is YYDKDF (reference sequence). The CDR3 loop spans 17 amino acids. The ends lost 3 bases at V and 4 bases at J; junction bases unmatched: 11.

The chain couples TRBV19 to TRBJ2-1; 11 bases match TRBD2. This CDR3 spans 16 amino acids. V trimming: 3 bases; J trimming: 4 bases; junction bases outside the gene matches: 5. Germline CDR1 reads LNHDA; CDR2 reads SQIVND (reference sequence). CDR3 protein: CASSMLAGGLYNEQFF. CDR3 bases: TGTGCCAGTAGTATGTTAGCGGGGGGGCTATACAATGAGCAGTTCTTC.

The sample holds one count of this clone. This chain joins TRBV4-2 and TRBJ2-1; weak D call: TRBD2 (6 bases). Germline V gives CDR1 LGHNA, CDR2 YNFKEQ. Deletions cut 0 bases from V and 5 bases from J, with 14 bases between. This CDR3 is built from 16 residues. The CDR3 nucleotides read TGTGCCAGCAGCCAAGAAGTCGCCTTAGCGGACAATGAGCAGTTCTTC. It encodes CASSQEVALADNEQFF.

The V gene is TRBV6-1, the J gene TRBJ1-5; no firm D call. The V end was cut by 8 bases, the J end by 0 bases, with 14 bases between. Germline V gives CDR1 MNHNS, CDR2 SASEGT. The CDR3 contains 15 residues. CDR3 region: CASLYSPYSNQPQHF. In DNA, the CDR3 is TGTGCCAGCCTCTATTCCCCCTATAGCAATCAGCCCCAGCATTTT.

This clone was recorded only once. V usage is TRBV9 and J usage is TRBJ1-1; the D is unclear. The germline V and J ends were trimmed by 0 bases and 1 base, with 4 bases remaining between them. Per the germline V gene, CDR1 is SGDLS and CDR2 is YYNGEE. The CDR3 is 13 amino acids. The CDR3 coding sequence is TGTGCCAGCAGCGTAGTTAAGAACACTGAAGCTTTCTTT. Translation: CASSVVKNTEAFF.

The V call is TRBV5-4, the J call TRBJ2-2; the match to TRBD1 covers 8 bases. CDR3 length: 16 amino acids. The V gene end was trimmed by 4 bases and the J gene end by 1 base; junction bases not matched to a gene: 6. CDR1 and CDR2 from the germline V gene are SGHNT and YYREEE (reference sequence). The CDR3 DNA follows: TGTGCCAGCAGCCCGTCCGACAGGGGGAACACCGGGGAGCTGTTTTTT. Translated: CASSPSDRGNTGELFF.

The chain links TRBV4-2 to TRBJ2-7; 10 bases are a match to TRBD2. CDR1 LGHNA and CDR2 YNFKEQ come from the germline V gene. CDR3 length: 19 amino acids. Trimming took 1 base from V and 4 from J; bases not matched to a gene: 16. CDR3 in DNA: TGTGCCAGCAGCCAAGTCGCGATAGCGGGAGGCCGCTCTGAGTACGAGCAGTACTTC. Protein product: CASSQVAIAGGRSEYEQYF.

V gene TRBV11-3 combines with J gene TRBJ1-1, with D hard to call. The CDR3 is 16 residues long. CDR1 is SGHNT, CDR2 YENEEA, per germline. Trimming pared 3 bases from V and 5 bases from J, leaving 19 bases between. CDR3: CASSFTAPFSSTEAFF. The CDR3 bases are TGTGCCAGCAGCTTCACAGCTCCCTTCTCGTCGACTGAAGCTTTCTTT.

The chain is built from TRBV6-1 and TRBJ2-7; 8 nucleotides line up with TRBD2. Germline loops: CDR1 MNHNS, CDR2 SASEGT. CDR3 length: 15 amino acids. With V trimmed by 5 bases and J by 4 bases, 10 bases remained unmatched. This CDR3 reads CASSFAGGRGYEQYF. The CDR3 nucleotides read TGTGCCAGCAGTTTCGCGGGGGGCCGCGGGTACGAGCAGTACTTC.

The rearrangement uses TRBV7-2 and TRBJ2-3; D gene ambiguous. The CDR3 consists of 14 residues. Trimming pared 7 bases from V and 2 bases from J, leaving 13 bases between. The germline V gene encodes CDR1 SGHTA and CDR2 FQGNSA. The CDR3 DNA follows: TGTGCCAGCACCTATCGAGGTTCCACAGATACGCAGTATTTT. Protein product: CASTYRGSTDTQYF.

The genes are TRBV7-9 and TRBJ2-1; D is unresolved. Trimming removed 5 bases from V and 5 bases from J, with 16 bases in between. Germline V lookup: CDR1 SEHNR, CDR2 FQNEAQ (reference sequence). CDR3 length: 15 residues. DNA for the CDR3: TGTGCCAGCAGCCCCCCGGGTTTCATCCACAATGAGCAGTTCTTC. It is translated as CASSPPGFIHNEQFF.

V and J are TRBV5-5 and TRBJ2-7, with a weak D call TRBD1 (5 bases). Germline CDR1 is SGHKS and CDR2 is YYEKEE (reference sequence). V shed 5 bases and J shed 1 base, with 10 bases lying between them. CDR3 length: 13 residues. In DNA form, the CDR3 reads TGTGCCAGCAGGTCTTCAGGGTCCTACGAGCAGTACTTC. It encodes CASRSSGSYEQYF. Filled out from reference TRBV5-5 and TRBJ2-7, the complete variable domain reads DAGVTQSPTHLIKTRGQQVTLRCSPISGHKSVSWYQQVLGQGPQFIFQYYEKEERGRGNFPDRFSARQFPNYSSELNVNALLLGDSALYLCASRSSGSYEQYFGPGTRLTVT.

The gene calls are TRBV9 and TRBJ1-1; 8 positions agree with TRBD1. Trimming removed 4 bases from V and 1 base from J; junction bases left unmatched: 6. This CDR3 has 15 amino acids. CDR1 is SGDLS and CDR2 is YYNGEE in the germline V gene. DNA for the CDR3: TGTGCCAGCAGCCCCCGGACAGGGACGAACACTGAAGCTTTCTTT. Translated, it gives CASSPRTGTNTEAFF.

In its sample, this clone was seen a few times. This chain connects TRBV4-2 to TRBJ2-3, with D perhaps TRBD2 (7 bases). Trimming left V 1 base short and J 2 bases short, with 16 bases between. The CDR3 has 17 amino acids. Germline V gene sequence: CDR1 LGHNA, CDR2 YNFKEQ. The CDR3 region is CASSQGDGGLPTDTQYF. The CDR3, as DNA: TGTGCCAGCAGCCAAGGCGACGGGGGGCTACCCACAGATACGCAGTATTTT.

This clone was seen once. The chain combines TRBV6-4 with TRBJ2-2; the D gene is possibly TRBD2 (5 bases). V was clipped by 3 bases and J by 4 bases, with 6 bases between them. This CDR3 is 13 amino acids long. CDR1 and CDR2 (germline): MRHNA, SNTAGT. In nucleotides, the CDR3 is TGTGCCAGCAGTGAAGAGGGCACCGGGGAGCTGTTTTTT. Its protein is CASSEEGTGELFF.

This chain joins TRBV30 and TRBJ2-7, with D possibly being TRBD2 (5 bases). V was shortened by 3 bases and J by 2 bases, with 5 bases between the two germline ends. The CDR3 extends over 11 amino acids. CDR1 and CDR2 (germline): GTSNPN, SVGIG (reference sequence). CDR3 sequence (DNA): TGTGCCTGGAGCGGGGCCTACGAGCAGTACTTC. Amino acids: CAWSGAYEQYF.

The chain links TRBV30 to TRBJ2-7, with TRBD2 as a possible D gene (5 bases). The length of the CDR3 is 12 residues. Germline V gene lookup returns CDR1 GTSNPN and CDR2 SVGIG (reference sequence). V gave up 5 bases and J gave up 0 bases, with 8 bases separating them. The CDR3 region has the DNA TGTGCCTGGCGGGGAAGCTCCTACGAGCAGTACTTC. As protein: CAWRGSSYEQYF. The complete variable domain, with remaining parts taken from reference TRBV30 and TRBJ2-7, reads SQTIHQWPATLVQPVGSPLSLECTVEGTSNPNLYWYRQAAGRGLQLLFYSVGIGQISSEVPQNLSASRPQDRQFILSSKKLLLSDSGFYLCAWRGSSYEQYFGPGTRLTVT.

This clone was seen a single time. For the CDR3, the DNA is TGTGCCAGCAGCCAAGATTCGCGAAAACTGTTTTTT. It is translated as CASSQDSRKLFF. The chain recombines TRBV4-2 with TRBJ1-4; D uncertain. This CDR3 is 12 amino acids long. The V end was cut by 0 bases, the J end by 10 bases, with 6 bases between. Germline V lookup: CDR1 LGHNA, CDR2 YNFKEQ.

This chain uses TRBV7-9 with TRBJ2-1, with a possible D match to TRBD1 (6 bases). The CDR3 sequence is 15 residues long. The germline CDR1 and CDR2 sequences are SEHNR and FQNEAQ (reference sequence). V was shortened by 3 bases and J by 7 bases, with 16 bases between the two germline ends. The CDR3, as DNA: TGTGCCAGCAGCTTCCGACAATCTAGGGGGAATGAGCAGTTCTTC. Amino acid sequence: CASSFRQSRGNEQFF.